These T cell receptor beta chains were read from a single sample in a study of control samples from healthy donors and cancer patients. Data came from immunoSEQ multiplex PCR; TCRdb stores just in-frame clones and leaves some out. The sample includes 90,000 to 110,000 clones, about 89% of them seen just once. Sequenced sample: blood. The receptors shown here come from a woman in her forties or fifties in good health. The CDR3 runs from the conserved cysteine through the conserved F or W. D genes are given only for firm matches. Clone size is shown for a subset of rows, as once, few, many or a class of expanded clone.

D gene	V gene	J gene	clone size	CDR3 DNA	CDR3 protein
NA	TRBV6-5	TRBJ1-5	NA	TGTGCCAGCAGGGGCGGGTCGGGGGGTCACCCCCAGCATTTT	CASRGGSGGHPQHF
NA	TRBV12-3/TRBV12-4	TRBJ1-5	NA	TGTGCCAGCAGTCCCTTCGGTAGGGGGCCCCAGCATTTT	CASSPFGRGPQHF
TRBD2	TRBV4-3	TRBJ2-1	NA	TGCGCCAGCAGCCAAGATGAGGCGGGAGGGTCCTACAATGAGCAGTTCTTC	CASSQDEAGGSYNEQFF
TRBD1	TRBV15	TRBJ2-1	NA	TGTGCCACCAGCAGCCGGGACAGGGGGTTCGATGAGCAGTTCTTC	CATSSRDRGFDEQFF
NA	TRBV5-8	TRBJ1-5	NA	TGTGCCAGCAGCTTGGGAGGGGGGGCCTATCAGCCCCAGCATTTT	CASSLGGGAYQPQHF
NA	TRBV6-5	TRBJ1-4	NA	TGTGCCAGCAGTTACGGGGCAGGGGTTGAAAAACTGTTTTTT	CASSYGAGVEKLFF
NA	TRBV19	TRBJ2-2	many	TGTGCCAGTAGTATAAAAGTAGGTCGGCCCGGGGAGCTGTTTTTT	CASSIKVGRPGELFF
NA	TRBV7-9	TRBJ2-1	NA	TGTGCCAGCAGCCCGATGTGGACCCTTGGGGGTGAGCAGTTCTTC	CASSPMWTLGGEQFF
NA	TRBV7-9	TRBJ1-6	few	TGTGCCAGCAGCCTGGGGAGGGGGTCGGATTCACCCCTCCACTTT	CASSLGRGSDSPLHF
NA	TRBV5-1	TRBJ1-3	NA	TGCGCCAGCAGAGCGGATCTTGCTGGAAACACCATATATTTT	CASRADLAGNTIYF
NA	TRBV3-1/TRBV3-2	TRBJ2-1	NA	TGTGCCAGCAGTCGTTTACAGGGGAGGTCCTACAATGAGCAGTTCTTC	CASSRLQGRSYNEQFF
NA	TRBV5-4	TRBJ2-3	NA	TGTGCCAGCAGCTTGTTGCAGCCGAGGGATACGCAGTATTTT	CASSLLQPRDTQYF
NA	TRBV19	TRBJ2-3	NA	TGTGCCAGTAGTATAAGGGGCACAGATACGCAGTATTTT	CASSIRGTDTQYF
TRBD1	TRBV5-6	TRBJ2-3	NA	TGTGCCAGCAGCCGATCGACAGGGGGTGCAGATACGCAGTATTTT	CASSRSTGGADTQYF
NA	TRBV21-1	TRBJ2-2	NA	TGTGCCAGCAGCAAAACGGGACAGGGCTTTCTCGGGGAGCTGTTTTTT	CASSKTGQGFLGELFF
NA	TRBV7-3	TRBJ1-4	NA	TGTGCCAGCAGCTCCGGCGGGACATCTGAAAAACTGTTTTTT	CASSSGGTSEKLFF